Below are 17 T cell receptor beta chains sequenced from a single sample in a study of human T cells and chemical hapten exposure. TCRdb called the RACE reads again in MiXCR, with one record for every CDR3 protein. The sample includes 75,000 to 100,000 distinct CDR3 sequences, roughly 12% of them seen just once. Time point described: patch test 1, 2 weeks after DPC sensitization. Described treatment: therapeutic diphenylcyclopropenone sensitization with weekly scalp DPC. The source material was whole blood, sampled in connection with sensitization to the hapten diphenylcyclopropenone (DPC). These receptors were obtained from a woman between 40 and 55 years old with alopecia areata. Some clones in this sample may be carry-over from other donors' samples.

The sample holds many counts of this clonotype. The V and J genes are TRBV3-1 and TRBJ2-3; 10 bases match TRBD2. After removal of 4 bases from V and 0 bases from J, the junction contained 1 base not matched to a gene. CDR3 length: 15 residues. CDR1 LGHDT and CDR2 YNNKEL come from the germline V gene (reference sequence). The CDR3 protein is CASSPLAGSTDTQYF. As DNA, the CDR3 is TGTGCCAGCAGCCCACTAGCGGGAAGCACAGATACGCAGTATTTT.

The chain carries TRBV20-1 and TRBJ2-7; unclear D gene. Germline V gives CDR1 DFQATT, CDR2 SNEGSKA (reference sequence). This CDR3 region has 13 residues. Trimming removed 0 bases at V and 3 bases at J, with 9 bases between. CDR3 in DNA: TGCAGTGCTAGAGAGAGAGCCTTCTACGAGCAGTACTTC. It is translated as CSARERAFYEQYF.

Concerning this clonotype itself: A read error may produce the germline difference seen at one junction end. The rearrangement joins TRBV7-7 to TRBJ2-1, with 10 nucleotides matching TRBD2. Germline CDR1 is SSHAT and CDR2 is FNYEAQ (reference sequence). This CDR3 is built from 12 residues. CDR3 residues: CASSPGLAVGFF. CDR3 coding DNA: TGTGCTAGCAGCCCCGGACTAGCGGTTGGGTTCTTC. Combining the CDR3 with reference TRBV7-7 and TRBJ2-1 gives the whole variable domain GAGVSQSPRYKVTKRGQDVTLRCDPISSHATLYWYQQALGQGPEFLTYFNYEAQPDKSGLPSDRFSAERPEGSISTLTIQRTEQRDSAMYRCASSPGLAVGFFGPGTRLTVL.

The J gene is TRBJ2-7, the V gene TRBV27; D may be TRBD1 or TRBD2 (5 bases each). The CDR3 runs to 14 residues. V lost 0 bases to trimming and J lost 7 bases, with 13 bases between them. Germline CDR1 reads MNHEY; CDR2 reads SMNVEV (reference sequence). CDR3 amino acids: CASSLSGAEGEQYF. CDR3 DNA sequence: TGTGCCAGCAGTTTATCAGGGGCCGAGGGGGAGCAGTACTTC.

V gene TRBV18 combines with J gene TRBJ2-1; 7 bases match TRBD1. The germline V gene has CDR1 KGHSH and CDR2 LQKENI. J gave up 5 bases and V 1 base, and 8 bases lay outside the gene matches. The CDR3 runs 16 residues. CDR3 nucleotide sequence: TGTGCCAGCTCACCACGGCAGGGGGTACGAAACAATGAGCAGTTCTTC. Its translation is CASSPRQGVRNNEQFF.

In its sample, this clonotype was seen many times. The chain couples TRBV7-2 to TRBJ2-3, with D uncertain. Germline CDR1 reads SGHTA; CDR2 reads FQGNSA. This CDR3 has 15 residues. Between the trimmed V and J ends, which lost 3 bases and 1 base, there was a span of 11 bases. CDR3 coding DNA: TGTGCCAGCAGCTTGCAGAGTCGGGGCACAGATACGCAGTATTTT. Its translation: CASSLQSRGTDTQYF. The full variable domain, in which reference TRBV7-2 and TRBJ2-3 provide the parts outside the CDR3, is GAGVSQSPSNKVTEKGKDVELRCDPISGHTALYWYRQSLGQGLEFLIYFQGNSAPDKSGLPSDRFSAERTGGSVSTLTIQRTQQEDSAVYLCASSLQSRGTDTQYFGPGTRLTVL.

The V gene is TRBV20-1, the J gene TRBJ2-7; possibly TRBD2 for D (5 bases). The CDR3 is 13 amino acids. Trimming cost V 4 bases and J 3 bases, with 13 bases left between them. CDR1 and CDR2 (germline): DFQATT, SNEGSKA (reference sequence). The CDR3 loop is CSATERNLYEQYF. The CDR3 nucleotides are TGCAGTGCTACGGAGCGGAACCTCTACGAGCAGTACTTC.

This clonotype was picked up many times. The rearrangement joins TRBV6-1 to TRBJ1-1; no firm D call. Germline CDR1 is MNHNS and CDR2 is SASEGT. The V end was cut by 5 bases, the J end by 0 bases, with 13 bases between. This CDR3 comprises 15 residues. In DNA form, the CDR3 reads TGTGCCAGCAGTACATCGGCTTCCCTGAACACTGAAGCTTTCTTT. It translates to CASSTSASLNTEAFF.

This clonotype was counted only a few times. The V gene is TRBV7-8, the J gene TRBJ1-2; 7 bases line up with TRBD1. The CDR3 runs 13 residues. The trim removed 5 bases at V and 6 bases at J, leaving 6 bases unmatched. Looked up from germline, CDR1 is SGHVS and CDR2 is FQNEAQ. The CDR3 bases are TGTGCCAGCAGCCCGACAGGGAGGCATGGCTACACCTTC. This translates into CASSPTGRHGYTF.

The sample holds many counts of this clonotype. The chain is built from TRBV6-5 and TRBJ2-7; D is ambiguous. The ends were cut back, 0 bases at V and 5 bases at J, with 17 bases in the middle. The CDR3 has 16 amino acids. Germline CDR1 MNHEY, CDR2 SVGAGI. CDR3 coding DNA: TGTGCCAGCAGTTACTCGTCTGCATGGGTAGGTGACGAGCAGTACTTC. This translates into CASSYSSAWVGDEQYF.

This sequence joins TRBV7-2 and TRBJ2-3, with unresolved D. The CDR3 runs 15 residues. Deletions cut 1 base from V and 6 bases from J, with 14 bases between. The germline V gene encodes CDR1 SGHTA and CDR2 FQGNSA. The CDR3 DNA is TGTGCCAGCAGCTTAGACGGGCCACCCGCGGATACGCAGTATTTT. It yields the protein CASSLDGPPADTQYF.

In nucleotides, the CDR3 is TGTGCCAGCAGCTTGGATCCTAGCGGGAGCACAGATACGCAGTATTTT. It translates to CASSLDPSGSTDTQYF. This rearrangement joins TRBV5-5 to TRBJ2-3, with 8 bases lining up with TRBD2. With 0 bases clipped from V and 0 bases from J, the junction kept 3 bases outside the gene matches. Germline CDR1 is SGHKS and CDR2 is YYEKEE (reference sequence). The length of the CDR3 is 16 residues. Filled out from reference TRBV5-5 and TRBJ2-3, the complete variable domain reads DAGVTQSPTHLIKTRGQQVTLRCSPISGHKSVSWYQQVLGQGPQFIFQYYEKEERGRGNFPDRFSARQFPNYSSELNVNALLLGDSALYLCASSLDPSGSTDTQYFGPGTRLTVL.

This clonotype was seen repeatedly, ten times or more. This chain links TRBV7-3 with TRBJ2-3, with a tentative D call TRBD2 (6 bases). Germline-derived CDR1 and CDR2 are SGHTA and FQGTGA. The CDR3 covers 14 residues. V shed 3 bases and J shed 4 bases, with 11 bases lying between them. As DNA, the CDR3 is TGTGCCAGCAGCTTCGGACTAAAGGCAGATACGCAGTATTTT. Amino acids: CASSFGLKADTQYF.

The rearrangement joins TRBV12-3 or TRBV12-4 to TRBJ2-3; 9 bases fit TRBD1. This CDR3 has 18 amino acids. V lost 7 bases and J lost 1; bases outside the gene matches: 15. CDR3 DNA sequence: TGTGCCAGCACCTCCGGGGCACACACAGGGGGCGGCACAGATACGCAGTATTTT. As protein: CASTSGAHTGGGTDTQYF.

This clonotype was counted many times. This chain connects TRBV29-1 to TRBJ2-1; no firm D call. Trimming removed 7 bases at V and 7 bases at J, with 11 bases between. CDR3 length equals 11 residues. Germline CDR1 is SQVTM and CDR2 is ANQGSEA. The CDR3 here is CSGLEANEQFF. CDR3 DNA: TGCAGCGGCCTGGAAGCGAATGAGCAGTTCTTC.

V usage is TRBV6-2 or TRBV6-3 and J usage is TRBJ2-7; D possibly corresponds to TRBD2 (5 bases). Per the germline V gene, CDR1 is MNHEY and CDR2 is SVGEGT. This CDR3 contains 14 residues. V gave up 4 bases and J gave up 1 base, with 11 bases separating them. This CDR3 reads CASSSGRGSYEQYF. The CDR3, as DNA: TGTGCCAGCAGTTCTGGACGGGGTTCCTACGAGCAGTACTTC.

The chain is built from TRBV7-2 and TRBJ2-3; 13 bases agree with TRBD2. CDR3 length equals 15 residues. V gave up 5 bases and J gave up 9 bases; unmatched junction bases: 8. CDR1 and CDR2 from the germline V gene are SGHTA and FQGNSA. Here the CDR3 reads CASSPTSGRIATQYF. CDR3 in DNA: TGTGCCAGCAGCCCGACTAGCGGGAGGATCGCCACGCAGTATTTT.